Listed here is a single T cell receptor (beta chain). The data stem from a study of monozygotic twins with inflammatory bowel disease. Reprocessing the 5' RACE reads, TCRdb reports a single entry for every CDR3 protein and omits DNA. The sample totals roughly 330,000 distinct CDR3 sequences. The CDR3 is 13 amino acids. This chain links TRBV12-3 or TRBV12-4 with TRBJ1-5; TCRdb's D call of TRBD1 is untestable without DNA. The sample taken for sequencing was blood. The TCR comes from a human donor with ulcerative colitis or Crohn's disease, or a healthy co-twin of an affected twin (not recorded which). CDR3 in amino acids: CASRRGGTQPQHF.